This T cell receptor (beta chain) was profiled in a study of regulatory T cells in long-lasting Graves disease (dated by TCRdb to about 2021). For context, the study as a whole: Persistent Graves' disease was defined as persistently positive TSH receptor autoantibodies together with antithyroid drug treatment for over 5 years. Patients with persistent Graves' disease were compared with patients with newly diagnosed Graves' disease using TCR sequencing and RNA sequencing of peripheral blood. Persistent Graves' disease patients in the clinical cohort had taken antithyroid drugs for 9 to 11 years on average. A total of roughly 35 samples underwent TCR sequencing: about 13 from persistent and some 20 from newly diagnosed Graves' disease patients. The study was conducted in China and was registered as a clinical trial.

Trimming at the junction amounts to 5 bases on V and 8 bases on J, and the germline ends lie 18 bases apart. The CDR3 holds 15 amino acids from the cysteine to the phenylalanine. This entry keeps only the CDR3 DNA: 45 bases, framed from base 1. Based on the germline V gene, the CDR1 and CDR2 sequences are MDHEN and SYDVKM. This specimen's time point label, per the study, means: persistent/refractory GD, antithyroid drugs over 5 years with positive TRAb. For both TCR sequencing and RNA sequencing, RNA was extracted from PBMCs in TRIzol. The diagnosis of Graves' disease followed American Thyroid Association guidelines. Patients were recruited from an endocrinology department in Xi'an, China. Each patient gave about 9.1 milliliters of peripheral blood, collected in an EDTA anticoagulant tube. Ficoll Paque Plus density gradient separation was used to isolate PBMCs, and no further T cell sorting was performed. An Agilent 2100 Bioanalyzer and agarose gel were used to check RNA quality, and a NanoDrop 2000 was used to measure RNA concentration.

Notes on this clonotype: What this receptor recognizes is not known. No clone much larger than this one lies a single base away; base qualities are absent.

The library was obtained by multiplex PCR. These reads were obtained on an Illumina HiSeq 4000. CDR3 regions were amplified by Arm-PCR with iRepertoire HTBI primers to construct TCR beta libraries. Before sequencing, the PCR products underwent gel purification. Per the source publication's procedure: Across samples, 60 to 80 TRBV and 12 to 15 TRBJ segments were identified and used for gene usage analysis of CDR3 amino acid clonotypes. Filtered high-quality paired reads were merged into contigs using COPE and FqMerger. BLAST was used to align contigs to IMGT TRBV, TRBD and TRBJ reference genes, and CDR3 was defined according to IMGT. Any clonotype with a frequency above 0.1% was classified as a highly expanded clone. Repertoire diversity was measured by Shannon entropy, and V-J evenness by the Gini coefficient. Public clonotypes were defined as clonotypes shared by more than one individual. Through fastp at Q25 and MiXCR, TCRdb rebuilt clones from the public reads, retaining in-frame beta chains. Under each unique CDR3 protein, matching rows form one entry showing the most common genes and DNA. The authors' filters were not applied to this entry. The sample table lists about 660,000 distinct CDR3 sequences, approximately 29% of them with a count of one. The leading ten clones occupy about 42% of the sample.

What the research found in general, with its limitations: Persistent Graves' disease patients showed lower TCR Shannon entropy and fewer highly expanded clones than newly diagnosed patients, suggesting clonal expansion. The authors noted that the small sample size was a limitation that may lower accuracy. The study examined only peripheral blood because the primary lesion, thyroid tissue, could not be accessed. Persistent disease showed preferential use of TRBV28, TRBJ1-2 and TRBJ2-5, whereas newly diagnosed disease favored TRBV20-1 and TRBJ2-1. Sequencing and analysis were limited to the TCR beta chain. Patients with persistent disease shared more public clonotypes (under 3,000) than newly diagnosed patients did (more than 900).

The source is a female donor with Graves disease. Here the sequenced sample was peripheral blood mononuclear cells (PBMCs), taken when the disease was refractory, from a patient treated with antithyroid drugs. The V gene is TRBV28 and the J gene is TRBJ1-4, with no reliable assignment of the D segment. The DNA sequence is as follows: TGTGCCAGCAGTGAAGCGGGCAGGTGGTTGGAAAAACTGTTTTTT. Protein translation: CASSEAGRWLEKLFF. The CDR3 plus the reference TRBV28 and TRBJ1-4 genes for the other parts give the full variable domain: DVKVTQSSRYLVKRTGEKVFLECVQDMDHENMFWYRQDPGLGLRLIYFSYDVKMKEKGDIPEGYSVSREKKERFSLILESASTNQTSMYLCASSEAGRWLEKLFFGSGTQLSVL.